This TCR beta chain is from a study of cytomegalovirus exposure and HLA in healthy donors. This CDR3 has 14 residues. Germline loops: CDR1 SNHLY, CDR2 FYNNEI. With 2 bases removed from V and 3 bases from J, the gap between germline ends came to 8 bases. A multiplex PCR was run with 60 Vbeta primers and 13 Jbeta primers. Data came from immunoSEQ multiplex PCR; TCRdb stores just in-frame clones and leaves some out. The sample lists 120,000 or so clones; 70% to 85% were seen once. The sequence came from a woman aged 45-59 years in good health and CMV-seronegative. The rearrangement links TRBV2 to TRBJ1-5, with D perhaps TRBD1 (5 bases). Material: PBMCs. CDR3: CASSERGVNQPQHF. Written as DNA, the CDR3 is TGTGCCAGCAGTGAACGGGGGGTCAATCAGCCCCAGCATTTT.